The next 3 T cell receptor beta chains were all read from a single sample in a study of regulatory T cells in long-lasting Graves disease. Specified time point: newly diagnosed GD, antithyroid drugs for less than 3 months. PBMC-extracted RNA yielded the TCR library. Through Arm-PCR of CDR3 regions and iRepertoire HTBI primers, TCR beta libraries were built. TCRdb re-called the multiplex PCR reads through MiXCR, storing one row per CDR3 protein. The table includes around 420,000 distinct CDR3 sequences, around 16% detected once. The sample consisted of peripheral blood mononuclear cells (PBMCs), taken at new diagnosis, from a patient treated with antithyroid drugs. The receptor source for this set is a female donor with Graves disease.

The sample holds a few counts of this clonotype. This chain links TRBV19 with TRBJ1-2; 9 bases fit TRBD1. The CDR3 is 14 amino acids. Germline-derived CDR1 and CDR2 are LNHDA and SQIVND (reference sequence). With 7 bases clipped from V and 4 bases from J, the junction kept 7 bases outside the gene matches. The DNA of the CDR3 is TGTGCCAGTATTGACAGGGGGTCGGGCTATGGCTACACCTTC. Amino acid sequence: CASIDRGSGYGYTF.

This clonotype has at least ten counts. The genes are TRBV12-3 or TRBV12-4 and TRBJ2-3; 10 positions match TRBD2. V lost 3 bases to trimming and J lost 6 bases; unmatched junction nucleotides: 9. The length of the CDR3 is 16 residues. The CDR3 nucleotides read TGTGCCAGCAGTTTCGGGAGCGGGAGGGGGCGGGATACGCAGTATTTT. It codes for CASSFGSGRGRDTQYF.

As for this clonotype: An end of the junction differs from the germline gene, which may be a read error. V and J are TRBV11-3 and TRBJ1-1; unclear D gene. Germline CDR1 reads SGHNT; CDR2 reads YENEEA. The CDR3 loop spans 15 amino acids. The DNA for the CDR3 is TGTGCCAGCAGCTTTCTGAGGACGGCGAACACTAAAGCTTTCTTT. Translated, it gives CASSFLRTANTKAFF.